The clone carrying this TCR beta chain has just a few counts. Its antigen is undetermined. Sequenced by immunoSEQ multiplex PCR; TCRdb stores in-frame clones only, minus some. In the table there are about 120,000 clones, roughly 88% of which are singletons. The data belong to a study of T cell responses to AZD1222 COVID-19 vaccine. Study-wide background: Recipients boosted at about 4 weeks or about 12 weeks are pooled. Study results and limitations: Spike was spanned by vaccine-associated CD4 TCRs, which were dominant at 160-218 and 743-854. Nearly half of spike-specific TCRs reportedly target variant regions that are unmutated in the B.1.351 and B.1.1.7 variants. Spike-specific TCR depth and breadth grew after two AZD1222 doses.

The CDR3 is 14 amino acids. Trimming took 7 bases from V and 7 from J, leaving 20 bases between them. Germline CDR1 MNHNY, CDR2 SVGAGI (reference sequence). The rearrangement joins TRBV6-6 to TRBJ2-7; TRBD2 is a possible D gene (5 bases). This specimen was peripheral blood, taken on day 0 of AZD1222 vaccination. The clonotype was recovered from an adult in good health. CDR3 region: CASIPGEGSGEQYF. The CDR3 DNA reads TGTGCCAGCATCCCCGGCGAGGGCTCTGGTGAGCAGTACTTC.